The present T cell receptor beta chain was sequenced within a study of cytotoxic CD8 clonotypes in ibrutinib-treated CLL. Turning to the study itself: Responses: roughly 25 partial, 2 complete; after median 68 months, around 15 stayed remitted, some twelve progressed. Patients gave response samples after a median about eleven months of treatment, range 6 to 36. Overall study findings and caveats: Clonality grew at ibrutinib response; at progression, it decreased back toward baseline. While tracking circulating CD8+ T-cell counts, baseline clonality exceeded that of age-matched healthy donors.

With regard to this clone: What it binds is not known.

The assay was immunoSEQ multiplex PCR, and TCRdb's table has in-frame clones only and misses some. This sample has tens of thousands of clones, with roughly 76% found just once. This CDR3 has 15 residues. CDR1 is MNHEY, CDR2 SMNVEV, per germline (reference sequence). V dropped 5 bases and J dropped 2 bases, with 13 bases sitting between them. This TCR derives from a human donor with chronic lymphocytic leukemia. The source was PBMCs, collected after 12 months of ibrutinib treatment. The chain recombines TRBV27 with TRBJ1-5; D is possibly TRBD1 (5 bases). The CDR3 nucleotides read TGTGCCAGCAGTCCCCTCTTGGGGGGCAATCAGCCCCAGCATTTT. Its protein product is CASSPLLGGNQPQHF.